The 25 T cell receptor beta chains below come from one sample, sequenced in a study of T cell repertoires in cytomegalovirus infection. These TCRs are of unknown antigen specificity. TCRdb fed the reads into MiXCR, producing one record per CDR3 protein. The sample lists 86,000 or so distinct CDR3 sequences, around 25% occurring once. The specimen comprised CD8+ T cells from cultured PBMCs, sampled from culture after CMV antigen stimulation. These receptors all come from a human donor in good health (CMV status not recorded). Some clones in this sample may be carry-over from other donors' samples.

This chain connects TRBV19 to TRBJ1-6, with 8 bases fitting TRBD1. Germline values: CDR1 LNHDA, CDR2 SQIVND (reference sequence). V gave up 4 bases and J gave up 10 bases; unmatched junction bases: 6. The CDR3 runs 14 residues. The CDR3 sequence is CASSTGQGSSPLHF. In nucleotides, the CDR3 is TGTGCCAGTAGTACCGGACAGGGCTCGTCACCCCTCCACTTT.

The rearrangement links TRBV29-1 to TRBJ2-7; D not resolved. The germline V and J ends were trimmed by 4 bases and 4 bases, with 14 bases remaining between them. Germline V gives CDR1 SQVTM, CDR2 ANQGSEA. The CDR3 is made up of 13 amino acids. CDR3 loop: CSVGGSLPYEQYF. The CDR3 DNA sequence: TGCAGCGTTGGAGGCAGCCTTCCTTACGAGCAGTACTTC.

J is TRBJ2-3 and V is TRBV7-6, with a tentative D call TRBD2 (7 bases). The length of the CDR3 is 15 residues. V was trimmed by 5 bases and J by 4 bases, leaving 16 bases between them. The V gene's germline CDR1 is SGHVS and CDR2 FNYEAQ. The CDR3 bases are TGTGCCAGCAGCAGCCGGGGAGGGGGTGCAGATACGCAGTATTTT. It specifies CASSSRGGGADTQYF.

Concerning this clonotype itself: A much larger clone differs from this one at a single base, so this may be a read error. The DNA for the CDR3 is TGTGCCAGCAGCTTAGATCGGGCAGGGAACACTGAAGCTTTCTTT. It encodes CASSLDRAGNTEAFF. J is TRBJ1-1 and V is TRBV11-3; D is uncertain. This CDR3 region has 15 residues. Trimming removed 0 bases from V and 1 base from J, with 9 bases in between. Per the germline V gene, CDR1 is SGHNT and CDR2 is YENEEA.

The rearrangement joins TRBV6-5 to TRBJ1-5; possible D gene TRBD1, 6 bases. The CDR3 covers 15 residues. Trimming shortened V by 6 bases and J by 7 bases, and 19 bases separated the two germline ends. Germline values: CDR1 MNHEY, CDR2 SVGAGI. The CDR3 is CASRPGTLLDQPQHF. The CDR3 DNA is TGTGCCAGCAGGCCCGGGACACTACTCGACCAGCCCCAGCATTTT.

This clonotype was seen a few times. This CDR3 is CASSYSSRDANYGYTF. Written as DNA, the CDR3 is TGTGCCAGCAGTTACTCGTCCAGGGACGCGAACTATGGCTACACCTTC. This chain links TRBV6-2 or TRBV6-3 with TRBJ1-2, with TRBD1 as a possible D gene (5 bases). The CDR3 extends over 16 amino acids. Germline V gives CDR1 MNHEY, CDR2 SVGEGT. The germline V and J ends were trimmed by 0 bases and 2 bases, with 13 bases remaining between them.

The chain uses TRBV5-1 and TRBJ1-2; TRBD1 agrees at 9 bases. Germline lookup yields CDR1 SGHRS and CDR2 YFSETQ. The CDR3 is made up of 13 amino acids. Losses at the gene ends were 0 bases for V and 8 bases for J; bases not matched to a gene: 2. The CDR3 loop reads CASSLETGGGYTF. For the CDR3, the DNA is TGCGCCAGCAGCTTGGAAACAGGGGGCGGCTACACCTTC.

There are a few counts of this clonotype. This chain joins TRBV11-2 and TRBJ2-5; 9 bases are a match to TRBD2. The CDR3 is made up of 15 amino acids. J was trimmed by 0 bases and V by 10 bases; bases with no gene match: 9. Germline CDR1 reads SGHAT; CDR2 reads FQNNGV. CDR3 amino acids: CATLRIAGDQETQYF. The CDR3 coding sequence is TGTGCCACCCTCCGGATAGCGGGAGACCAAGAGACCCAGTACTTC.

The chain is built from TRBV4-1 and TRBJ2-3; TRBD2 might be the D (6 bases). The germline V gene encodes CDR1 MGHRA and CDR2 YSYEKL. The CDR3 length is 16 residues. V gave up 0 bases and J gave up 5 bases, with 15 bases separating them. CDR3 region: CASSQDEGLGGDTQYF. The CDR3 bases are TGCGCCAGCAGCCAAGATGAAGGCTTGGGGGGAGATACGCAGTATTTT.

This clonotype has a count of ten or more. The V call is TRBV7-2, the J call TRBJ2-7; D unresolved. This CDR3 contains 16 residues. The germline V and J ends were trimmed by 4 bases and 4 bases, with 20 bases remaining between them. Germline loops: CDR1 SGHTA, CDR2 FQGNSA. In DNA, the CDR3 is TGTGCCAGCAGCTACGACACCGCAGGATTCGGGTACGAGCAGTACTTC. It is translated as CASSYDTAGFGYEQYF.

J is TRBJ2-2 and V is TRBV5-6; 9 nucleotides match TRBD2. CDR3 size: 16 residues. The V segment lost 2 bases and the J segment 1 base; nucleotides outside the gene matches: 3. Germline V gives CDR1 SGHDT, CDR2 YYEEEE. CDR3 residues: CASSFGLAWNTGELFF. The DNA of the CDR3 is TGTGCCAGCAGCTTTGGACTAGCGTGGAACACCGGGGAGCTGTTTTTT.

This clonotype was observed a few times. J is TRBJ2-5 and V is TRBV20-1; D is unresolved. Germline values: CDR1 DFQATT, CDR2 SNEGSKA (reference sequence). This CDR3 has 14 amino acids. The V end lost 0 bases, the J end lost 2 bases, and 10 bases lay between the germline ends. CDR3 DNA: TGCAGTGCTAGAGATTCTTCCAGTCAAGAGACCCAGTACTTC. It translates to CSARDSSSQETQYF.

The sample holds a few counts of this clonotype. This chain uses TRBV5-4 with TRBJ2-3; 7 positions match TRBD2. Germline-derived CDR1 and CDR2 are SGHNT and YYREEE (reference sequence). This CDR3 has 15 amino acids. V was clipped by 4 bases and J by 4 bases; unmatched bases: 9. The CDR3 DNA reads as TGTGCCAGCAGCCACCAGCGGGACCCTCCAGATACGCAGTATTTT. Amino acid sequence: CASSHQRDPPDTQYF. The complete variable domain, with remaining parts taken from reference TRBV5-4 and TRBJ2-3, reads ETGVTQSPTHLIKTRGQQVTLRCSSQSGHNTVSWYQQALGQGPQFIFQYYREEENGRGNFPPRFSGLQFPNYSSELNVNALELDDSALYLCASSHQRDPPDTQYFGPGTRLTVL.

The rearrangement joins TRBV6-5 to TRBJ2-7; D is possibly TRBD1 or TRBD2 (6 bases each). Germline values: CDR1 MNHEY, CDR2 SVGAGI. Trimming took off 0 bases at V and 4 bases at J, with 16 bases between the two ends. The CDR3 has 16 residues. The DNA for the CDR3 is TGTGCCAGCAGTTACTCCGGGACAAGTGGGGGGTACGAGCAGTACTTC. Encoded protein: CASSYSGTSGGYEQYF.

This clonotype showed up many times. This chain links TRBV19 with TRBJ2-3; the match to TRBD1 covers 8 bases. V lost 4 bases and J lost 6; bases outside the gene matches: 6. The CDR3 loop spans 14 amino acids. The germline V gene has CDR1 LNHDA and CDR2 SQIVND (reference sequence). The CDR3: CASSTDRGWDTQYF. In DNA, the CDR3 is TGTGCCAGTAGTACCGACAGGGGTTGGGATACGCAGTATTTT.

The gene calls are TRBV4-1 and TRBJ1-2, with a possible D match to TRBD1 (5 bases). The CDR3 has 15 amino acids. V lost 0 bases and J 1 base, leaving 9 bases between the germline ends. Germline CDR1 and CDR2: MGHRA and YSYEKL. CDR3 region: CASSQDSGFNYGYTF. Here the CDR3 DNA reads TGCGCCAGCAGCCAAGATTCAGGGTTTAACTATGGCTACACCTTC.

This clonotype has just a few counts. The chain links TRBV30 to TRBJ1-1; 8 nucleotides line up with TRBD1. V dropped 5 bases and J dropped 5; count of bases not matched to a gene: 10. The CDR3 is 14 amino acids. The V gene's germline CDR1 is GTSNPN and CDR2 SVGIG (reference sequence). CDR3 sequence reads: CAWEDDRGGTEAFF. The CDR3 bases are TGTGCCTGGGAGGACGACAGGGGCGGGACTGAAGCTTTCTTT.

This clonotype was seen more than once but under ten times. A much larger clone is a single base away; this may be a read error. V gene TRBV7-2 combines with J gene TRBJ1-5; D might be TRBD1 (6 bases). This CDR3 is built from 20 residues. V shed 2 bases and J shed 0 bases, with 23 bases lying between them. Germline V gene sequence: CDR1 SGHTA, CDR2 FQGNSA. The CDR3, as DNA: TGTACCAGCAGCTTAACATTCCGCGGGGCGACAGGCGATAGCAATCAGCCCCAGCATTTT. As protein: CTSSLTFRGATGDSNQPQHF.

The chain recombines TRBV5-8 with TRBJ2-1, with D uncertain. The CDR3 has 11 residues. Germline V gene lookup returns CDR1 SGHTS and CDR2 YDEGEE. The V end lost 3 bases, the J end lost 6 bases, and 4 bases lay between the germline ends. The CDR3 protein is CASSWPNEQFF. The CDR3 region has the DNA TGTGCCAGCAGCTGGCCCAATGAGCAGTTCTTC.

The gene calls are TRBV19 and TRBJ1-1; D may be TRBD1 (6 bases). The ends were cut back, 8 bases at V and 0 bases at J, with 16 bases in the middle. This CDR3 has 15 amino acids. CDR1 is LNHDA, CDR2 SQIVND, per germline (reference sequence). The CDR3 DNA reads TGTGCCAGTGGGGGGTCGGGGGGCCTGAACACTGAAGCTTTCTTT. Amino acids: CASGGSGGLNTEAFF.

This clonotype was seen a few times. The chain recombines TRBV28 with TRBJ2-1; 7 bases align to TRBD1. From germline, CDR1 is MDHEN and CDR2 SYDVKM. The V and J ends lost 3 bases and 4 bases, in that order; junction bases with no gene match: 3. CDR3 length: 14 amino acids. For the CDR3, the DNA is TGTGCCAGCAGTTTCCAGGGGGATTACAATGAGCAGTTCTTC. This encodes CASSFQGDYNEQFF.

The V and J genes are TRBV3-1 and TRBJ1-1; D might be TRBD1 (5 bases). The CDR3 is 15 amino acids. Germline lookup yields CDR1 LGHDT and CDR2 YNNKEL (reference sequence). Trimming cost V 0 bases and J 1 base, with 9 bases left between them. Written as DNA, the CDR3 is TGTGCCAGCAGCCAAGACTATACAGGGAACACTGAAGCTTTCTTT. Residues: CASSQDYTGNTEAFF.

For this clonotype: A junction end diverges from the germline sequence, so it may reflect a read error. The rearrangement uses TRBV12-3 or TRBV12-4 and TRBJ1-4, with D hard to call. CDR3 size: 15 residues. The DNA for the CDR3 is TGTGTCAGCAGTTTAGCCGTCAGCGTTAATGAAAAACTGTTTTTT. It encodes CVSSLAVSVNEKLFF.

This clonotype was seen many times. The chain joins TRBV7-2 to TRBJ1-6, with unresolved D. V shed 5 bases and J shed 6 bases, with 23 bases lying between them. The CDR3 totals 18 residues. Germline assignment: CDR1 SGHTA and CDR2 FQGNSA. The CDR3 protein is CASSQKGPRGISNSPLHF. Written as DNA, the CDR3 is TGTGCCAGCAGCCAAAAGGGTCCGAGAGGGATCAGTAATTCACCCCTCCACTTT.

This clonotype appeared a few times. The rearrangement links TRBV11-3 to TRBJ1-1, with D perhaps matching TRBD1 (5 bases). Trimming pared 4 bases from V and 3 bases from J, leaving 9 bases between. Germline CDR1 and CDR2: SGHNT and YENEEA. The CDR3 contains 13 residues. The CDR3 bases are TGTGCCAGCAGCTCGGACACCTACACTGAAGCTTTCTTT. This sequence encodes CASSSDTYTEAFF.